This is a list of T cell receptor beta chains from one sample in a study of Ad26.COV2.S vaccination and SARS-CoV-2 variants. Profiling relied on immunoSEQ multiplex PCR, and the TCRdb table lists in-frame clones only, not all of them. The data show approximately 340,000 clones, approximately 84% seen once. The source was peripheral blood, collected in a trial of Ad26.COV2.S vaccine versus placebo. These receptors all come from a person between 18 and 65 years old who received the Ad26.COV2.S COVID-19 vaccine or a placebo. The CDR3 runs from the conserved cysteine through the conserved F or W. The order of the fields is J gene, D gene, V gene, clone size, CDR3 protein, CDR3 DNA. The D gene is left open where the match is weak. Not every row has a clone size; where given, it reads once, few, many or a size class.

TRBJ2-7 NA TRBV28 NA CASSLAQDEQYF TGTGCCAGCAGTTTGGCCCAAGACGAGCAGTACTTC
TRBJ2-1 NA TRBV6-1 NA CASSEAWGYNEQFF TGTGCCAGCAGTGAAGCCTGGGGGTACAATGAGCAGTTCTTC
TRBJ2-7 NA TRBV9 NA CASSVGPGSPYEQYF TGTGCCAGCAGCGTAGGTCCAGGGTCCCCCTACGAGCAGTACTTC
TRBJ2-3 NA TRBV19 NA CASQVAALGADTQYF TGTGCCTCACAAGTAGCGGCCCTTGGCGCAGATACGCAGTATTTT
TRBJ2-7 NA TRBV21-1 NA CASSKGPNGERYEQYF TGTGCCAGCAGCAAAGGCCCGAACGGGGAGCGCTACGAGCAGTACTTC
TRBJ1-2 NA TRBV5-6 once CASSLLSGVGPAGYTF TGTGCCAGCAGCCTTCTGTCGGGGGTCGGTCCCGCAGGCTACACCTTC
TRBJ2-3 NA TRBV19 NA CASYPFPHHKPFPQYF TGTGCCAGTTACCCATTTCCCCATCACAAGCCTTTCCCGCAGTATTTT
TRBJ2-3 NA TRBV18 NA CASSPLGGRSTDTQYF TGTGCCAGCTCACCACTCGGTGGGAGAAGCACAGATACGCAGTATTTT
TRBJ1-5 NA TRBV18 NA CASSPEHNQPQHF TGTGCCAGCTCACCCGAACACAATCAGCCCCAGCATTTT
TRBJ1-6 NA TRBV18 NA CASSRVDNSPLHF TGTGCCAGCTCACGGGTCGATAATTCACCCCTCCACTTT
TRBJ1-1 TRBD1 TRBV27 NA CASSIETGDAEAFF TGTGCCAGCAGTATAGAAACAGGGGACGCTGAAGCTTTCTTT
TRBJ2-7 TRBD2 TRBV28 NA CASRGGEDEQYF TGTGCCAGCAGGGGGGGGGAGGACGAGCAGTACTTC
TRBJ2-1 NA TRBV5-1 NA CASSWTLRNEQFF TGCGCCAGCAGCTGGACCCTGCGGAATGAGCAGTTCTTC
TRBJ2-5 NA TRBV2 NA CASSRAGAPQETQYF TGTGCCAGCAGTCGCGCAGGGGCGCCGCAAGAGACCCAGTACTTC
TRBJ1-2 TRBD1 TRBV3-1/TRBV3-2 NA CASSQRGTVYGYTF TGTGCCAGCAGCCAACGAGGGACAGTTTATGGCTACACCTTC
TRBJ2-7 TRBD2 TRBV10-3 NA CATLDRAGGDYEQYF TGTGCCACCCTCGACCGAGCGGGGGGAGACTACGAGCAGTACTTC
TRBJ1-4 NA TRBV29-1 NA CSVPAENEKLFF TGCAGCGTCCCCGCCGAGAATGAAAAACTGTTTTTT
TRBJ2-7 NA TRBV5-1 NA CASSLLGDPVRGEQYF TGCGCCAGCAGCTTGTTGGGGGACCCCGTCAGGGGCGAGCAGTACTTC
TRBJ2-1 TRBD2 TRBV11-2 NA CASSYLAEKQFF TGTGCCAGCAGCTATCTAGCGGAGAAGCAGTTCTTC
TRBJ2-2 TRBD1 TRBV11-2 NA CASSLGGTGPSGELFF TGTGCCAGCAGCTTAGGCGGGACAGGCCCCTCCGGGGAGCTGTTTTTT
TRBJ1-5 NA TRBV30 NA CAWSRDANQPQHF TGTGCCTGGAGTCGGGACGCAAATCAGCCCCAGCATTTT
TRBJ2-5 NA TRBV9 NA CASSDDGRGRIEETQYF TGTGCCAGCAGCGATGACGGCCGTGGAAGGATTGAAGAGACCCAGTACTTC
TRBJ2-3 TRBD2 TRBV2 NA CASLAEALTDTQYF TGTGCCAGCCTAGCGGAGGCACTCACAGATACGCAGTATTTT
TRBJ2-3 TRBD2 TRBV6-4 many CASSESSGGTDTQYF TGTGCCAGCAGTGAGTCTAGCGGGGGCACAGATACGCAGTATTTT
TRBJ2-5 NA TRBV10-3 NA CAISEVGWQETQYF TGTGCCATCAGTGAGGTAGGGTGGCAAGAGACCCAGTACTTC
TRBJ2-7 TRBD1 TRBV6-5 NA CASIRTGRSYEQYF TGTGCCAGCATCCGGACAGGGCGGTCCTACGAGCAGTACTTC
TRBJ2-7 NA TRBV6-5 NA CASSLGSAYEQYF TGTGCCAGCAGCTTGGGGAGCGCCTACGAGCAGTACTTC
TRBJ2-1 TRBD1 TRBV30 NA CAWRDLTGQGFSLNEQFF TGTGCCTGGAGGGATCTTACGGGACAGGGGTTCTCTTTAAATGAGCAGTTCTTC
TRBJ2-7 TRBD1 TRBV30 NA CAWSILFGDRVYEQYF TGTGCCTGGAGTATACTATTCGGGGACAGGGTCTACGAGCAGTACTTC
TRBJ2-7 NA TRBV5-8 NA CASSLQGYEQYF TGTGCCAGCAGCTTACAGGGCTACGAGCAGTACTTC
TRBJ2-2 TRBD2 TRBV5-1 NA CASSPAGGGDTGELFF TGCGCCAGCAGCCCCGCCGGGGGAGGGGACACCGGGGAGCTGTTTTTT
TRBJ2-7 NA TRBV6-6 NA CASSYSDQGIDEQYF TGTGCCAGCAGTTACTCGGATCAGGGGATCGACGAGCAGTACTTC
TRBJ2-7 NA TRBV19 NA CASALGSSYEQYF TGTGCCAGCGCCTTGGGCAGCTCCTACGAGCAGTACTTC
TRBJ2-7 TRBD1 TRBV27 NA CASSILVGQHYEQYF TGTGCCAGCAGTATCTTGGTGGGACAGCACTACGAGCAGTACTTC
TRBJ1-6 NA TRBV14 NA CASSQEVLGSPLHF TGTGCCAGCAGCCAAGAAGTGTTAGGATCACCCCTCCACTTT
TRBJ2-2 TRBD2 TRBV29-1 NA CSVGVAGVDTGELFF TGCAGCGTTGGGGTAGCGGGGGTGGATACCGGGGAGCTGTTTTTT
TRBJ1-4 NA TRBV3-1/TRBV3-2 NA CASSHRVPGATNEKLFF TGTGCCAGCAGCCACAGGGTTCCCGGGGCAACTAATGAAAAACTGTTTTTT